These T cell receptor beta chains were read from a single sample in a study of cytomegalovirus exposure and HLA in healthy donors. The repertoire was sequenced with immunoSEQ multiplex PCR; TCRdb's copy has only in-frame clones and lacks some. The sample holds 90,000 or so clones; roughly 85% are singletons and the top ten take 20% to 25%. Sequenced sample: PBMCs. All receptors come from a young man in good health and CMV-seropositive. The CDR3 runs from the conserved cysteine through the conserved F or W. D genes are given only for firm matches. Clone size is shown for a subset of rows, as once, few, many or a class of expanded clone.

NA	NA	TRBV12-5	TRBJ2-3	CASGLGLSTDTQYF	TGTGCTAGTGGTTTGGGACTCAGCACAGATACGCAGTATTTT
NA	NA	TRBV29-1	TRBJ2-3	CSASSGLSTDTQYF	TGCAGCGCTAGTAGCGGACTGAGCACAGATACGCAGTATTTT
TRBD1	NA	TRBV6-1	TRBJ2-1	CASSEGRTGWNEQFF	TGTGCCAGCAGTGAAGGGCGGACAGGGTGGAATGAGCAGTTCTTC
TRBD1	NA	TRBV6-4	TRBJ2-5	CASSVTRGLETQYF	TGTGCCAGCAGTGTGACCAGGGGGCTCGAGACCCAGTACTTC
TRBD1	NA	TRBV5-6	TRBJ2-5	CASSSEVGQGPLETQYF	TGTGCCAGCAGCTCGGAGGTCGGACAGGGGCCGTTGGAGACCCAGTACTTC
TRBD1	NA	TRBV28	TRBJ2-7	CASSQMGQGAGEQYF	TGTGCCAGCAGTCAGATGGGACAGGGGGCAGGAGAGCAGTACTTC
TRBD1	NA	TRBV5-4	TRBJ1-1	CASSGQGKTEAFF	TGTGCCAGCAGCGGACAGGGCAAAACTGAAGCTTTCTTT
NA	NA	TRBV27	TRBJ2-7	CASSLRSAVWEQYF	TGTGCCAGCAGTCTTCGAAGTGCGGTCTGGGAGCAGTACTTC
TRBD1	NA	TRBV2	TRBJ1-3	CASSHRGSGNTIYF	TGTGCCAGCAGCCACAGGGGATCGGGAAACACCATATATTTT
TRBD1	NA	TRBV15	TRBJ1-5	CATSITGTGGNQPQHF	TGTGCCACCAGCATAACCGGGACAGGGGGGAATCAGCCCCAGCATTTT
NA	NA	TRBV27	TRBJ2-5	CASSEGETQYF	TGTGCCAGCAGTGAGGGAGAGACCCAGTACTTC
NA	once	TRBV6-1	TRBJ2-4	CASSEWAENIQYF	TGTGCCAGCAGTGAATGGGCAGAAAACATTCAGTACTTC
TRBD1	NA	TRBV5-4	TRBJ2-1	CASSLQGHNEQFF	TGTGCCAGCAGCTTACAGGGGCACAATGAGCAGTTCTTC
TRBD1	few	TRBV14	TRBJ2-2	CASSERTGGNLGELFF	TGTGCCAGCAGCGAACGGACAGGGGGAAACCTCGGGGAGCTGTTTTTT
NA	NA	TRBV18	TRBJ1-5	CASSPGLGSLQPQHF	TGTGCCAGCTCACCGGGCCTAGGGAGCCTTCAGCCCCAGCATTTT
NA	NA	TRBV19	TRBJ2-5	CASSTRTPQETQYF	TGTGCCAGTAGTACCAGGACACCTCAAGAGACCCAGTACTTC
TRBD2	once	TRBV29-1	TRBJ2-3	CSVRGVAGVTDTQYF	TGCAGCGTTAGGGGGGTAGCGGGAGTTACCGATACGCAGTATTTT
TRBD2	NA	TRBV19	TRBJ2-1	CASSRLGLAETYNEQFF	TGTGCCAGTAGTAGGCTCGGACTAGCCGAGACCTACAATGAGCAGTTCTTC
NA	few	TRBV18	TRBJ2-1	CASSPVQTYNEQFF	TGTGCCAGCTCACCGGTGCAGACCTACAATGAGCAGTTCTTC
TRBD1	NA	TRBV27	TRBJ1-5	CASRYGTGLNQPQHF	TGTGCCAGCAGATACGGGACAGGGCTCAATCAGCCCCAGCATTTT
TRBD2	NA	TRBV7-7	TRBJ2-1	CASSPGLAGGEQFF	TGTGCCAGCAGCCCGGGACTAGCGGGAGGTGAGCAGTTCTTC
NA	NA	TRBV30	TRBJ1-5	CAWSSGIYSNQPQHF	TGTGCCTGGAGTAGCGGCATCTATAGCAATCAGCCCCAGCATTTT
NA	NA	TRBV2	TRBJ1-3	CASIQQGSGNTIYF	TGTGCCAGCATTCAACAGGGCTCTGGAAACACCATATATTTT
NA	NA	TRBV19	TRBJ2-3	CASTKTRNSYTDTQYF	TGTGCCAGTACCAAGACTAGGAACTCCTACACAGATACGCAGTATTTT
NA	NA	TRBV5-4	TRBJ2-5	CASSASGTQYF	TGTGCCAGCAGCGCCTCCGGGACACAGTACTTC
TRBD2	NA	TRBV30	TRBJ2-3	CAWSGLAGGLDTQYF	TGTGCCTGGAGTGGACTAGCGGGAGGTTTAGATACGCAGTATTTT
TRBD2	few	TRBV14	TRBJ2-1	CASSHGLADYNEQFF	TGTGCCAGCAGCCATGGGCTAGCGGATTACAATGAGCAGTTCTTC
NA	NA	TRBV19	TRBJ1-4	CATLAGNEKLFF	TGTGCCACGCTGGCAGGAAATGAAAAACTGTTTTTT
NA	NA	TRBV28	TRBJ2-7	CASSLPVAGREQYF	TGTGCCAGCAGTTTACCCGTGGCAGGGAGGGAGCAGTACTTC
NA	once	TRBV28	TRBJ2-7	CASSFPAGQIYEQYF	TGTGCCAGCAGTTTTCCCGCTGGACAGATCTACGAGCAGTACTTC
TRBD2	NA	TRBV6-6	TRBJ2-5	CASSYIGRAKETQYF	TGTGCCAGCAGTTACATCGGGAGGGCAAAAGAGACCCAGTACTTC
NA	NA	TRBV27	TRBJ1-5	CASSFTGYSNQPQHF	TGTGCCAGCAGTTTCACAGGTTATAGCAATCAGCCCCAGCATTTT
TRBD1	NA	TRBV5-1	TRBJ2-5	CASSLGDRGGETQYF	TGCGCCAGCAGCTTGGGGGACAGGGGCGGCGAGACCCAGTACTTC
TRBD2	NA	TRBV2	TRBJ2-5	CASSLAGTQYF	TGTGCCAGCAGCCTAGCGGGAACCCAGTACTTC